The 9 T cell receptor beta chains below all came from one sample that was sequenced in a study of yellow fever vaccine responses in identical twins. From the RT-PCR reads, TCRdb called clonotypes with MiXCR, one entry per CDR3 protein. The table shows 13,000 or so distinct CDR3 sequences, with roughly four fifths occurring only once. Sequencing used T cells from blood (PBMCs), unsorted or a sorted subset (not recorded which), obtained before or after yellow fever vaccination (not recorded which). These receptors all come from a young woman who received the yellow fever vaccine.

J is TRBJ2-2 and V is TRBV10-1, with D uncertain. The CDR3 is made up of 14 amino acids. Trimming cost V 5 bases and J 1 base, with 8 bases left between them. In germline, CDR1 is WNHNN, CDR2 SYGVQD (reference sequence). The CDR3 DNA is TGCGCCAGCAGTTTACGTGTGAACACCGGGGAGCTGTTTTTT. Amino acid sequence: CASSLRVNTGELFF.

This chain links TRBV21-1 with TRBJ2-7. TRBV21-1 is a pseudogene segment. The CDR3 consists of 9 residues. CDR3 sequence reads: CASSKVQDF. As DNA, the CDR3 is TGTGCCAGCAGCAAAGTCCAGGACTTC.

This sequence joins TRBV11-1 and TRBJ2-1; D remains unclear. The V and J ends lost 3 bases and 8 bases respectively, with 11 bases between them. Germline CDR1 is SGHAT and CDR2 is FQDESV (reference sequence). CDR3 length: 13 amino acids. In DNA, the CDR3 is TGTGCCAGCAGCTTCAAAGTTGGATATGAGCAGTTCTTC. Protein: CASSFKVGYEQFF.

V usage is TRBV19 and J usage is TRBJ2-1; D is unresolved. V was shortened by 5 bases and J by 0 bases, with 11 bases between the two germline ends. CDR3 length: 15 residues. Germline V lookup: CDR1 LNHDA, CDR2 SQIVND (reference sequence). The CDR3 coding sequence is TGTGCCAGTAGTGCGGACCGAAGCTCCTACAATGAGCAGTTCTTC. As protein: CASSADRSSYNEQFF. The variable domain in full, completed from reference TRBV19 and TRBJ2-1, reads DGGITQSPKYLFRKEGQNVTLSCEQNLNHDAMYWYRQDPGQGLRLIYYSQIVNDFQKGDIAEGYSVSREKKESFPLTVTSAQKNPTAFYLCASSADRSSYNEQFFGPGTRLTVL.

This chain connects TRBV29-1 to TRBJ2-1; D uncertain. The CDR3 is 12 amino acids. Trimming removed 4 bases at V and 9 bases at J, with 13 bases between. Germline V CDR1 and CDR2: SQVTM, ANQGSEA. CDR3 protein: CSVASAVLEQFF. In nucleotides, the CDR3 is TGCAGCGTTGCGTCGGCCGTACTTGAGCAGTTCTTC.

This chain uses TRBV6-1 with TRBJ2-2, with 10 bases fitting TRBD1. The CDR3 loop spans 16 amino acids. Germline assignment: CDR1 MNHNS and CDR2 SASEGT. After removal of 7 bases from V and 3 bases from J, the junction contained 8 bases not matched to a gene. CDR3: CASKTPGTGDTGELFF. CDR3 DNA sequence: TGTGCCAGCAAAACCCCCGGGACAGGGGACACCGGGGAGCTGTTTTTT.

The CDR3 DNA reads as TGTGCCAGCAAATTCCCGCAGGGGGAGACCCAGTACTTC. Translating gives CASKFPQGETQYF. The rearrangement links TRBV12-3 or TRBV12-4 to TRBJ2-5, with D perhaps TRBD1 (6 bases). The CDR3 totals 13 residues. Trimming removed 7 bases from V and 5 bases from J, with 14 bases in between.

The chain uses TRBV12-3 or TRBV12-4 and TRBJ2-2; 11 nucleotides match TRBD2. Trimming removed 4 bases from V and 13 bases from J; junction bases left unmatched: 5. The CDR3 spans 13 residues. The CDR3 nucleotides are TGTGCCAGCAGTTCGACTAGCGGGATCGGGCTGTTTTTT. Its protein is CASSSTSGIGLFF.

The chain combines TRBV4-3 with TRBJ2-7; D not resolved. V gave up 0 bases and J gave up 0 bases, with 9 bases separating them. Germline CDR1 is LGHNA and CDR2 is YSLEER. The CDR3 is made up of 15 amino acids. The CDR3 bases are TGCGCCAGCAGCCAAGAAGTGATGGTCTCCTACGAGCAGTACTTC. It encodes CASSQEVMVSYEQYF.